The 9 T cell receptor beta chains presented below share a single source sample, sequenced in a study of OX40 agonist ivuxolimab in advanced cancers. This table comes from immunoSEQ multiplex PCR, and its TCRdb copy is limited to in-frame clones, with some not included. The profile shows about 58,000 clones, more than 80% of them singletons. Sequenced material: CD4+ or CD8+ T cells sorted from blood, taken in a trial of the OX40 agonist ivuxolimab. The receptor source for this set is an adult with an advanced solid tumor such as melanoma, head and neck, liver or kidney cancer.

V gene TRBV5-1 combines with J gene TRBJ2-1; D gene ambiguous. Germline CDR1 reads SGHRS; CDR2 reads YFSETQ. This CDR3 has 12 amino acids. Trimming left V 3 bases short and J 8 bases short, with 9 bases between. CDR3 residues: CASSYLKDEQFF. CDR3 DNA sequence: TGCGCCAGCAGCTACCTCAAGGATGAGCAGTTCTTC.

The J gene is TRBJ2-3, the V gene TRBV6-6; 7 bases align to TRBD2. The germline V gene encodes CDR1 MNHNY and CDR2 SVGAGI (reference sequence). CDR3 length: 15 residues. The V segment lost 2 bases and the J segment 6 bases; nucleotides outside the gene matches: 8. The DNA of the CDR3 is TGTGCCAGCAGTTACGCCCCTAGCGGTGTTGATACGCAGTATTTT. Its protein product is CASSYAPSGVDTQYF.

The chain couples TRBV18 to TRBJ2-2; TRBD2 might be the D (6 bases). Germline V gene data show CDR1 as KGHSH and CDR2 as LQKENI. The CDR3 spans 17 residues. V was pared by 6 bases and J by 3 bases, with 20 bases between. The CDR3 loop reads CASSTQIMTGDTGELFF. The CDR3 DNA reads as TGTGCCAGCTCTACCCAGATCATGACGGGGGACACCGGGGAGCTGTTTTTT.

The V call is TRBV14, the J call TRBJ2-2, with 8 bases identical to TRBD1. Trimming cost V 4 bases and J 1 base; bases outside gene matches: 5. Germline CDR1 and CDR2: SGHDN and FVKESK. The CDR3 sequence is 16 residues long. The CDR3 is CASSLRTGMNTGELFF. Here the CDR3 DNA reads TGTGCCAGCAGCCTAAGGACAGGGATGAACACCGGGGAGCTGTTTTTT.

This chain joins TRBV5-5 and TRBJ1-6; D remains unclear. CDR3 size: 16 residues. V gave up 4 bases and J gave up 8 bases, with 19 bases separating them. CDR1 is SGHKS, CDR2 YYEKEE, per germline (reference sequence). CDR3 DNA: TGTGCCAGCAGCCGGGCGCCGTCAATCCAAGATTCACCCCTCCACTTT. It translates to CASSRAPSIQDSPLHF.

This rearrangement joins TRBV7-9 to TRBJ2-5; maybe TRBD2 (6 bases). From germline, CDR1 is SEHNR and CDR2 FQNEAQ (reference sequence). Trimming removed 0 bases at V and 5 bases at J, with 10 bases between. The CDR3 loop spans 14 amino acids. The CDR3 DNA sequence: TGTGCCAGCAGCTTAGCTCGGGGGTTGGAGACCCAGTACTTC. Translated, it gives CASSLARGLETQYF.

The chain employs TRBV5-1 and TRBJ2-7; 7 bases match TRBD1. CDR1 and CDR2 (germline): SGHRS, YFSETQ. Unmatched junction bases numbered 8, after V lost 0 bases and J lost 5 bases. The CDR3 covers 15 residues. The CDR3 region is CASSLGIRQGHEQYF. In nucleotides, the CDR3 is TGCGCCAGCAGCTTGGGCATTAGACAGGGCCACGAGCAGTACTTC.

J is TRBJ1-5 and V is TRBV5-8, with a weak D call TRBD1 (6 bases). In germline, CDR1 is SGHTS, CDR2 YDEGEE. The length of the CDR3 is 15 residues. The ends were cut back, 4 bases at V and 1 base at J, with 12 bases in the middle. The CDR3 nucleotides are TGTGCCAGCAGCCCTACAGGGTCCAGCAATCAGCCCCAGCATTTT. Amino acid sequence: CASSPTGSSNQPQHF.

This chain joins TRBV27 and TRBJ1-1; 8 nucleotides line up with TRBD1. Trimming removed 4 bases from V and 4 bases from J; junction bases left unmatched: 14. This CDR3 has 17 residues. The germline CDR1 and CDR2 sequences are MNHEY and SMNVEV (reference sequence). The CDR3 DNA sequence: TGTGCCAGCAGTTCTCTCGGACAGGGTGGTTTGAGCACTGAAGCTTTCTTT. Protein: CASSSLGQGGLSTEAFF.